The 12 T cell receptor beta chains listed next were all sequenced from one sample in a study of cytomegalovirus exposure and HLA in healthy donors (dated by TCRdb to between 2016 and 2019). To prepare the library, the immunoSEQ multiplex PCR assay was applied. The multiplex PCR relied on a mix of 60 forward primers for TCR Vbeta segments and 13 reverse primers for TCR Jbeta segments. TCRdb limited this immuneACCESS table to in-frame rearrangements with V and J called. A share of clones is missing; checked studies link under half to unresolved V genes, and the rest is unexplained. The sample's records list approximately 110,000 clones. The top ten clonotypes cover approximately 0.99% of the sample. The sample was PBMCs. These receptors came from a man between 18 and 35 years old in good health and CMV-seronegative.

The chain has TRBV15 and TRBJ2-7, with D tentatively TRBD1 (6 bases). Germline loops: CDR1 LNHNV, CDR2 YYDKDF (reference sequence). The CDR3 spans 14 residues. V was trimmed by 2 bases and J by 3 bases, leaving 11 bases between them. CDR3 protein: CATSRRTANYEQYF. DNA for the CDR3: TGTGCCACCAGCAGAAGGACAGCTAACTACGAGCAGTACTTC.

V gene TRBV6-5 combines with J gene TRBJ1-2; D gene ambiguous. The germline V and J ends were trimmed by 6 bases and 3 bases, with 17 bases remaining between them. CDR1 and CDR2 from the germline V gene are MNHEY and SVGAGI. This CDR3 has 15 residues. This CDR3 is CASSPAQVYDYGYTF. For the CDR3, the DNA is TGTGCCAGCAGCCCCGCGCAGGTTTATGACTATGGCTACACCTTC.

CDR3 DNA: TGTGCCAGCAGCGACCGAAGGAACTCAGGCACCGGGGAGCTGTTTTTT. Its translation: CASSDRRNSGTGELFF. The chain has TRBV9 and TRBJ2-2; D is uncertain. Trimming removed 3 bases at V and 4 bases at J, with 16 bases between. The CDR3 runs 16 residues. Germline CDR1 reads SGDLS; CDR2 reads YYNGEE.

This chain links TRBV11-3 with TRBJ2-5, with 7 bases fitting TRBD1. Looked up from germline, CDR1 is SGHNT and CDR2 is YENEEA. Germline trimming cut 5 bases from V and 4 bases from J; bases unmatched to any gene: 13. This CDR3 region has 16 residues. The CDR3 is CASSRRTGLSVETQYF. The CDR3 DNA follows: TGTGCCAGCAGCCGTAGGACAGGCCTTTCCGTAGAGACCCAGTACTTC.

The V and J genes are TRBV15 and TRBJ2-3; TRBD1 agrees at 12 bases. Germline lookup yields CDR1 LNHNV and CDR2 YYDKDF (reference sequence). J gave up 3 bases and V 11 bases, and 9 bases lay outside the gene matches. The CDR3 sequence is 15 residues long. As DNA, the CDR3 is TGTGCCGGGGACAGGGGGCGCGGTAGGACAGATACGCAGTATTTT. Amino acid sequence: CAGDRGRGRTDTQYF.

The chain joins TRBV5-1 to TRBJ1-2; tentative D call: TRBD1 (6 bases). The germline CDR1 and CDR2 sequences are SGHRS and YFSETQ. The CDR3 is 13 amino acids. V dropped 4 bases and J dropped 6 bases, with 13 bases sitting between them. The CDR3: CASSVRQDHGYTF. For the CDR3, the DNA is TGCGCCAGCAGCGTAAGACAGGATCATGGCTACACCTTC.

V is TRBV20-1 and J is TRBJ1-6; no firm D call. The germline gives CDR1 DFQATT, CDR2 SNEGSKA (reference sequence). Trimming took off 2 bases at V and 14 bases at J, with 10 bases between the two ends. The CDR3 loop spans 11 amino acids. Here the CDR3 DNA reads TGCAGTGCTAGAATAGGGAGCACCCTCCACTTT. Its translation is CSARIGSTLHF.

J is TRBJ1-6 and V is TRBV18, with 7 nucleotides matching TRBD1. Germline CDR1 reads KGHSH; CDR2 reads LQKENI. J gave up 9 bases and V 5 bases, and 10 bases lay outside the gene matches. The CDR3 runs 15 residues. CDR3 region: CASSGRQGSSSPLHF. The CDR3 nucleotides are TGTGCCAGCTCAGGACGACAGGGTAGTAGTTCACCCCTCCACTTT.

The chain combines TRBV27 with TRBJ1-2, with D possibly TRBD1 on 5 matching bases. The V gene lost 3 bases and the J gene lost 7 bases, with 18 bases spanning the gap. The CDR3 has 15 residues. In germline, CDR1 is MNHEY, CDR2 SMNVEV (reference sequence). The CDR3 loop is CASSFVGASLTGYTF. The CDR3 region has the DNA TGTGCCAGCAGTTTTGTTGGGGCTTCTTTAACTGGCTACACCTTC.

This sequence joins TRBV18 and TRBJ2-4, with D possibly being TRBD1 (7 bases). V was cut by 6 bases and J by 7 bases, with 16 bases left in between. This CDR3 spans 14 amino acids. The germline V gene has CDR1 KGHSH and CDR2 LQKENI. The CDR3 nucleotides read TGTGCCAGCTCCCCCGCAGGGGGGAAGAACATTCAGTACTTC. It translates to CASSPAGGKNIQYF. Filled out from reference TRBV18 and TRBJ2-4, the complete variable domain reads NAGVMQNPRHLVRRRGQEARLRCSPMKGHSHVYWYRQLPEEGLKFMVYLQKENIIDESGMPKERFSAEFPKEGPSILRIQQVVRGDSAAYFCASSPAGGKNIQYFGAGTRLSVL.

The chain is built from TRBV4-1 and TRBJ1-2, with 8 bases aligning to TRBD1. The CDR3 is 16 amino acids. Germline V CDR1 and CDR2: MGHRA, YSYEKL. Trimming cost V 0 bases and J 5 bases; bases outside gene matches: 8. CDR3 sequence reads: CASSQDWDRSPYGYTF. DNA of the CDR3: TGCGCCAGCAGCCAAGATTGGGACAGGTCGCCTTATGGCTACACCTTC.

V and J are TRBV30 and TRBJ1-6; TRBD1 is a possible D gene (5 bases). V was trimmed by 4 bases and J by 0 bases, leaving 7 bases between them. This CDR3 contains 14 residues. The germline V gene has CDR1 GTSNPN and CDR2 SVGIG (reference sequence). The CDR3 here is CAWKGDSYNSPLHF. The CDR3, as DNA: TGTGCCTGGAAAGGGGACTCCTATAATTCACCCCTCCACTTT.